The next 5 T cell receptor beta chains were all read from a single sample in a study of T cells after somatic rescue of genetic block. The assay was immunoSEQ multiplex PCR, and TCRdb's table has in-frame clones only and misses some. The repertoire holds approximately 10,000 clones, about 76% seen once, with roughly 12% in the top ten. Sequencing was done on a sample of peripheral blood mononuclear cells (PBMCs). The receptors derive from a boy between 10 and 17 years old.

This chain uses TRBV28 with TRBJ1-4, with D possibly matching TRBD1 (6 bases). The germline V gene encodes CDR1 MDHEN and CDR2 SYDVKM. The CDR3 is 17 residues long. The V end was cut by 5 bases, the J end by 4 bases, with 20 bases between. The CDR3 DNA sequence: TGTGCCAGCAGTCCGTGGCCTGGGGGCAGGGGTAATGAAAAACTGTTTTTT. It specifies CASSPWPGGRGNEKLFF.

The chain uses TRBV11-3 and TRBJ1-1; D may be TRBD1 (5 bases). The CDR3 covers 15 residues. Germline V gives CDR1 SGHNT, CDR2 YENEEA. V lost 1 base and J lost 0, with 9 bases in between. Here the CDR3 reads CASSLGGSLNTEAFF. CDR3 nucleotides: TGTGCCAGCAGCTTAGGGGGCTCCCTGAACACTGAAGCTTTCTTT.

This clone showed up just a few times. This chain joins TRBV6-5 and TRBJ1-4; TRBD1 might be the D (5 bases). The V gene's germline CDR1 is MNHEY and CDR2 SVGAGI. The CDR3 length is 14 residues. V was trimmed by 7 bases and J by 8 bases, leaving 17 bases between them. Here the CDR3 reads CASKGRQVGEKLFF. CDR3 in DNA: TGTGCCAGCAAGGGACGGCAGGTGGGAGAAAAACTGTTTTTT.

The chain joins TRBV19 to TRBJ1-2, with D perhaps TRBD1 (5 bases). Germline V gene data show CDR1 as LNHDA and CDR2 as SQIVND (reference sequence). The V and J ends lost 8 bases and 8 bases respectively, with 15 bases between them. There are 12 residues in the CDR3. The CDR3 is CASGFQGIGYTF. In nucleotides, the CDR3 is TGTGCCAGTGGATTCCAGGGAATAGGCTACACCTTC.

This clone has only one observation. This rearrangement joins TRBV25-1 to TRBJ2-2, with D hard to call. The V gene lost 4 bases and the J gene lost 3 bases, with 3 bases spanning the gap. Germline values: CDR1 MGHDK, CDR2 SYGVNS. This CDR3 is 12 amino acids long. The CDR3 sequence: CASSVHTGELFF. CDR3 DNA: TGTGCCAGCAGTGTACACACCGGGGAGCTGTTTTTT.